These 23 T cell receptor beta chains came from one sample sequenced in a study of cytomegalovirus exposure and HLA in healthy donors. TCRdb's copy holds only in-frame clones and misses some; the assay was immunoSEQ multiplex PCR. The sample holds 120,000 or so clones, 88% seen once. Material: PBMCs. Every receptor here comes from a man under 40 in good health and CMV-seronegative.

This chain's CDR3 is CASREDANTGELFF. CDR3 DNA: TGCGCCAGCAGGGAGGACGCGAACACCGGGGAGCTGTTTTTT. The chain uses TRBV5-1 and TRBJ2-2; D possibly corresponds to TRBD2 (5 bases). V was clipped by 5 bases and J by 0 bases, with 8 bases between them. Germline CDR1 and CDR2: SGHRS and YFSETQ. CDR3 length: 14 amino acids.

The rearrangement joins TRBV7-2 to TRBJ1-6; D is ambiguous. V lost 5 bases to trimming and J lost 7 bases, with 15 bases between them. Germline CDR1 SGHTA, CDR2 FQGNSA. This CDR3 is built from 15 residues. CDR3 nucleotide sequence: TGTGCCAGCAGCCTAAATCCGGTCCCGAATTCACCCCTCCACTTT. Protein product: CASSLNPVPNSPLHF.

V usage is TRBV19 and J usage is TRBJ1-5, with D tentatively TRBD1 (5 bases). Trimming took off 6 bases at V and 5 bases at J, with 11 bases between the two ends. Germline V gene sequence: CDR1 LNHDA, CDR2 SQIVND (reference sequence). The CDR3 runs to 13 residues. CDR3 DNA: TGTGCCAGTAGGATTCTAGGGGATCAGCCCCAGCATTTT. It encodes CASRILGDQPQHF.

The rearrangement joins TRBV30 to TRBJ2-3; TRBD2 agrees at 11 bases. With 2 bases clipped from V and 12 bases from J, the junction kept 10 bases outside the gene matches. The CDR3 runs to 14 residues. The germline CDR1 and CDR2 sequences are GTSNPN and SVGIG (reference sequence). CDR3 sequence reads: CAWSPPGLAEIQYF. The CDR3 nucleotides are TGTGCCTGGAGTCCTCCGGGACTAGCGGAAATTCAGTATTTT.

The chain recombines TRBV11-2 with TRBJ2-7; the D is unclear. Germline V gives CDR1 SGHAT, CDR2 FQNNGV. Trimming stripped 3 bases from V and 3 bases from J, with 9 bases between. CDR3 length: 13 amino acids. The chain's CDR3 is CASSFGQSYEQYF. The DNA for the CDR3 is TGTGCCAGCAGCTTTGGGCAGAGCTACGAGCAGTACTTC. The full variable domain, in which reference TRBV11-2 and TRBJ2-7 provide the parts outside the CDR3, is EAGVAQSPRYKIIEKRQSVAFWCNPISGHATLYWYQQILGQGPKLLIQFQNNGVVDDSQLPKDRFSAERLKGVDSTLKIQPAKLEDSAVYLCASSFGQSYEQYFGPGTRLTVT.

The gene calls are TRBV2 and TRBJ2-3; 11 bases are shared with TRBD2. The CDR3 totals 15 residues. Germline trimming cut 1 base from V and 7 bases from J; bases unmatched to any gene: 4. Germline V lookup: CDR1 SNHLY, CDR2 FYNNEI. As DNA, the CDR3 is TGTGCCAGCAGTGAAGTGTCTAGCGGGAGGCATACGCAGTATTTT. This codes for CASSEVSSGRHTQYF.

The J gene is TRBJ2-1, the V gene TRBV18; perhaps TRBD1 as D (6 bases). Trimming cost V 3 bases and J 10 bases, with 7 bases left between them. This CDR3 is 11 amino acids long. Germline assignment: CDR1 KGHSH and CDR2 LQKENI. CDR3 sequence (DNA): TGTGCCAGCTCACCGCAGGGGGAGCAGTTCTTC. Residues: CASSPQGEQFF.

The chain has TRBV7-9 and TRBJ2-5; 14 bases align to TRBD2. CDR3 length: 16 amino acids. The germline gives CDR1 SEHNR, CDR2 FQNEAQ (reference sequence). Trimming at V came to 5 bases and at J to 2 bases, leaving 4 bases not matched to a gene. CDR3 nucleotides: TGTGCCAGCAGCCCCGGGACTAGCGGGGGTCAAGAGACCCAGTACTTC. Protein sequence: CASSPGTSGGQETQYF.

V gene TRBV25-1 combines with J gene TRBJ1-1; 7 bases align to TRBD1. The V gene's germline CDR1 is MGHDK and CDR2 SYGVNS. CDR3 length: 13 amino acids. V lost 6 bases and J lost 1; bases outside the gene matches: 2. CDR3 loop: CASSRDRNTEAFF. The CDR3 coding sequence is TGTGCCAGCAGCCGGGACAGGAACACTGAAGCTTTCTTT.

The chain has TRBV5-6 and TRBJ1-6; D might be TRBD1 (5 bases). The CDR3 consists of 15 residues. With 2 bases removed from V and 3 bases from J, the gap between germline ends came to 9 bases. Germline V lookup: CDR1 SGHDT, CDR2 YYEEEE. The DNA of the CDR3 is TGTGCCAGCAGCTTTGGGGCCGGCTATAATTCACCCCTCCACTTT. Translated: CASSFGAGYNSPLHF.

V gene TRBV15 combines with J gene TRBJ2-1; weak D call: TRBD1 (5 bases). CDR1 is LNHNV and CDR2 is YYDKDF in the germline V gene (reference sequence). The CDR3 loop spans 13 amino acids. V was clipped by 0 bases and J by 9 bases, with 9 bases between them. In DNA, the CDR3 is TGTGCCACCAGCAGAGAAAATCAGGGTGAGCAGTTCTTC. Protein sequence: CATSRENQGEQFF.

The CDR3 loop is CASSLRQASYEQYF. The CDR3 DNA sequence: TGCGCCAGCAGCTTGCGACAGGCTTCCTACGAGCAGTACTTC. The gene calls are TRBV5-1 and TRBJ2-7; a possible D gene is TRBD1 (6 bases). V was shortened by 1 base and J by 1 base, with 9 bases between the two germline ends. The CDR3 contains 14 residues. Germline V CDR1 and CDR2: SGHRS, YFSETQ.

The V call is TRBV6-4, the J call TRBJ1-1; 9 bases fit TRBD1. V dropped 5 bases and J dropped 2; count of bases not matched to a gene: 3. The CDR3 extends over 14 amino acids. The germline gives CDR1 MRHNA, CDR2 SNTAGT. CDR3 DNA sequence: TGTGCCAGCAGTCTGACAGGGGGTAACACTGAAGCTTTCTTT. This encodes CASSLTGGNTEAFF.

The CDR3 DNA reads as TGTGCCAGCAGCTACGGAAATCATTGGGGGGTAGCTAATGAAAAACTGTTTTTT. It yields the protein CASSYGNHWGVANEKLFF. The V call is TRBV11-2, the J call TRBJ1-4; maybe TRBD1 (5 bases). Germline V gives CDR1 SGHAT, CDR2 FQNNGV. This CDR3 contains 18 residues. Trimming stripped 4 bases from V and 3 bases from J, with 21 bases between.

This clone showed up just once. This chain links TRBV15 with TRBJ2-4, with D maybe TRBD2 (6 bases). Germline V lookup: CDR1 LNHNV, CDR2 YYDKDF (reference sequence). Trimming removed 1 base at V and 4 bases at J, with 17 bases between. The CDR3 loop spans 17 amino acids. CDR3 amino acids: CATSRGTGARGKNIQYF. The DNA for the CDR3 is TGTGCCACCAGCAGAGGGACGGGAGCAAGGGGTAAAAACATTCAGTACTTC.

J is TRBJ2-1 and V is TRBV10-1, with TRBD1 matching 9 bases. The junction had 3 bases not matched to a gene; V was cut back by 6 bases and J by 3 bases. From germline, CDR1 is WNHNN and CDR2 SYGVQD (reference sequence). This CDR3 contains 14 residues. The CDR3 protein is CASSRDRVYNEQFF. The DNA of the CDR3 is TGCGCCAGCAGCCGGGACAGGGTCTACAATGAGCAGTTCTTC.

As DNA, the CDR3 is TGTGCCAGCAGCGCGCCGGGACAGGGGGCCGGGGAGCTGTTTTTT. Translating gives CASSAPGQGAGELFF. The chain has TRBV9 and TRBJ2-2, with 11 positions matching TRBD1. The CDR3 sequence is 15 residues long. The ends lost 3 bases at V and 6 bases at J; junction bases unmatched: 4. Germline V gene lookup returns CDR1 SGDLS and CDR2 YYNGEE.

The V call is TRBV11-2, the J call TRBJ2-2; 8 positions match TRBD2. After removal of 7 bases from V and 7 bases from J, the junction contained 11 bases not matched to a gene. The germline V gene has CDR1 SGHAT and CDR2 FQNNGV. The length of the CDR3 is 15 residues. The CDR3 region is CASTSYSAGDGELFF. CDR3 in DNA: TGTGCCAGCACCTCATACTCAGCGGGAGACGGGGAGCTGTTTTTT.

The gene calls are TRBV20-1 and TRBJ2-3; 7 bases align to TRBD2. Germline CDR1 is DFQATT and CDR2 is SNEGSKA (reference sequence). The CDR3 consists of 11 residues. The V segment lost 4 bases and the J segment 6 bases; nucleotides outside the gene matches: 1. The CDR3 nucleotides are TGCAGTGCTAATAGCGGGGATACGCAGTATTTT. Its translation is CSANSGDTQYF.

V usage is TRBV5-1 and J usage is TRBJ2-1; D gene ambiguous. The CDR3 covers 12 residues. V was shortened by 0 bases and J by 6 bases, with 4 bases between the two germline ends. Germline-derived CDR1 and CDR2 are SGHRS and YFSETQ. CDR3 sequence reads: CASSLVANEQFF. The CDR3, as DNA: TGCGCCAGCAGCTTGGTAGCCAATGAGCAGTTCTTC.

This rearrangement joins TRBV7-2 to TRBJ2-3, with D tentatively TRBD1 (6 bases). CDR1 and CDR2 (germline): SGHTA, FQGNSA. The CDR3 sequence is 15 residues long. Trimming removed 8 bases from V and 2 bases from J, with 17 bases in between. This CDR3 reads CASAIQTGSTDTQYF. The CDR3 bases are TGTGCCAGCGCCATACAAACAGGGTCCACAGATACGCAGTATTTT.

There are a few counts of this clone. The CDR3 bases are TGTGCCAGCAGTGACTCGAGTTCGGGAGGGGGGACGGATACGCAGTATTTT. Amino acid sequence: CASSDSSSGGGTDTQYF. The chain recombines TRBV6-4 with TRBJ2-3, with TRBD2 matching 8 bases. The CDR3 consists of 17 residues. Trimming took 0 bases from V and 6 from J; bases not matched to a gene: 11. CDR1 and CDR2 from the germline V gene are MRHNA and SNTAGT.

This clone came up once. The chain employs TRBV19 and TRBJ1-1; D not certain. Germline CDR1 reads LNHDA; CDR2 reads SQIVND (reference sequence). Trimming shortened V by 6 bases and J by 1 base, and 12 bases separated the two germline ends. CDR3 length equals 14 residues. This CDR3 is CASSLPAGNTEAFF. CDR3 in DNA: TGTGCCAGTAGCCTACCTGCAGGGAACACTGAAGCTTTCTTT.